Below are 8 T cell receptor beta chains sequenced from a single sample in a study of control samples from healthy donors and cancer patients. The assay was immunoSEQ multiplex PCR, and TCRdb's table has in-frame clones only and misses some. The sample contains tens of thousands of clones, approximately 84% of which appear only once. Sequenced: PBMCs. These receptors were obtained from a man aged 65 to 85 with lung cancer.

As to this clone: The junction and the germline gene differ at one end; a read error may be behind it. The chain is built from TRBV6-5 and TRBJ1-5; D unresolved. CDR1 is MNHEY and CDR2 is SVGAGI in the germline V gene. This CDR3 is 14 amino acids long. The CDR3, as DNA: TGTGCCAGCAGATACTGGGATAGCAATCAGCCCCAGCATTTT. Its translation is CASRYWDSNQPQHF.

This rearrangement joins TRBV6-1 to TRBJ1-2; no reliable D call. The ends were cut back, 0 bases at V and 3 bases at J, with 8 bases in the middle. The CDR3 runs to 14 residues. Germline CDR1 MNHNS, CDR2 SASEGT. CDR3 region: CASSEAGLHYGYTF. The CDR3 DNA reads TGTGCCAGCAGTGAAGCAGGCTTACACTATGGCTACACCTTC.

The J gene is TRBJ1-2, the V gene TRBV29-1; D unclear. Between the trimmed V and J ends, which lost 8 bases and 0 bases, there was a span of 10 bases. Germline V gives CDR1 SQVTM, CDR2 ANQGSEA. This CDR3 is built from 12 residues. CDR3 protein: CSPDPANYGYTF. CDR3 DNA: TGCAGCCCGGACCCAGCTAACTATGGCTACACCTTC.

This clone appeared a single time. The chain is built from TRBV9 and TRBJ1-4; 9 positions match TRBD1. J lost 8 bases, V lost 4 bases, and 9 bases had no gene match. Germline loops: CDR1 SGDLS, CDR2 YYNGEE. There are 15 residues in the CDR3. The CDR3 nucleotides are TGTGCCAGCAGCACGGTAACCGGGACAGGGGAAAAACTGTTTTTT. Its translation is CASSTVTGTGEKLFF.

The chain joins TRBV6-2 or TRBV6-3 to TRBJ1-5; 9 nucleotides line up with TRBD1. The germline gives CDR1 MNHEY, CDR2 SVGEGT. V shed 5 bases, J shed 2 bases, and the junction held 16 bases outside the gene matches. The CDR3 consists of 19 residues. Here the CDR3 reads CASSQQVPGQGSGNQPQHF. Written as DNA, the CDR3 is TGTGCCAGCAGTCAACAGGTCCCGGGACAGGGTTCGGGCAATCAGCCCCAGCATTTT.

The chain carries TRBV27 and TRBJ1-1, with no clear D. Trimming removed 0 bases from V and 4 bases from J, with 12 bases in between. The CDR3 runs to 15 residues. Germline V lookup: CDR1 MNHEY, CDR2 SMNVEV (reference sequence). CDR3 nucleotides: TGTGCCAGCAGTTTATCCGGATCGGGTGGCACTGAAGCTTTCTTT. It is translated as CASSLSGSGGTEAFF.

This chain links TRBV6-2 or TRBV6-3 with TRBJ1-1; 9 nucleotides match TRBD1. V lost 0 bases and J lost 1; bases outside the gene matches: 6. The germline gives CDR1 MNHEY, CDR2 SVGEGT. This CDR3 region has 17 residues. In nucleotides, the CDR3 is TGTGCCAGCAGTTACTCTCGAACAGGGGGCCGGAACACTGAAGCTTTCTTT. Protein: CASSYSRTGGRNTEAFF.

V is TRBV5-4 and J is TRBJ2-7; D call uncertain. Germline V gene data show CDR1 as SGHNT and CDR2 as YYREEE (reference sequence). Trimming stripped 0 bases from V and 5 bases from J, with 9 bases between. The CDR3 is made up of 13 amino acids. The DNA for the CDR3 is TGTGCCAGCAGCTTGGGGCAGTTCGACGAGCAGTACTTC. This gives the protein CASSLGQFDEQYF.